One and the same sample provided the 15 T cell receptor beta chains below, sequenced in a study of blood T cell repertoires in COVID-19. Libraries were prepared by immunoSEQ multiplex PCR; TCRdb keeps only in-frame clonotypes and omits some of them. This table has 400,000 or so clones, around nine tenths appearing once. The source material was peripheral blood. These receptors came from a human donor in a cohort sampled during active COVID-19.

This clone came up once. This rearrangement joins TRBV29-1 to TRBJ2-7, with a tentative D call TRBD2 (5 bases). The CDR3 is 11 residues long. The V end lost 6 bases, the J end lost 5 bases, and 11 bases lay between the germline ends. Germline V gene sequence: CDR1 SQVTM, CDR2 ANQGSEA. The CDR3 nucleotides read TGCAGCGTAGATCTCGGGAACGAGCAGTACTTC. This codes for CSVDLGNEQYF.

The gene calls are TRBV10-3 and TRBJ2-2; 9 bases are a match to TRBD2. CDR3 length: 15 amino acids. The germline V gene has CDR1 ENHRY and CDR2 SYGVKD. V was clipped by 10 bases and J by 3 bases; unmatched bases: 9. The CDR3 nucleotides read TGTGCCACTGCATTTAGCGGGGGAGACACCGGGGAGCTGTTTTTT. It yields the protein CATAFSGGDTGELFF.

The chain has TRBV6-5 and TRBJ1-6, with D maybe TRBD1 (6 bases). V shed 4 bases and J shed 4 bases, with 11 bases lying between them. Germline V gives CDR1 MNHEY, CDR2 SVGAGI. CDR3 length: 15 amino acids. CDR3 sequence (DNA): TGTGCCAGCAGTTCCGGACAGAGGTATAATTCACCCCTCCACTTT. It specifies CASSSGQRYNSPLHF.

The V gene is TRBV19, the J gene TRBJ1-2; TRBD1 might be the D (5 bases). The CDR3 is made up of 17 amino acids. Germline V gene data show CDR1 as LNHDA and CDR2 as SQIVND (reference sequence). Deletions cut 7 bases from V and 3 bases from J, with 24 bases between. The CDR3 bases are TGTGCCAGTACCCATATTCACTCGGGACTTGGTGACTATGGCTACACCTTC. Its protein product is CASTHIHSGLGDYGYTF.

This sequence joins TRBV7-8 and TRBJ1-3; D remains ambiguous. This CDR3 is built from 17 residues. The germline V gene encodes CDR1 SGHVS and CDR2 FQNEAQ. V lost 0 bases and J 0 bases, leaving 12 bases between the germline ends. The DNA of the CDR3 is TGTGCCAGCAGCTTAGCATCCCAAACAAGCTCTGGAAACACCATATATTTT. Protein sequence: CASSLASQTSSGNTIYF.

V usage is TRBV2 and J usage is TRBJ1-5; 7 nucleotides align to TRBD1. V shed 6 bases, J shed 2 bases, and the junction held 10 bases outside the gene matches. The CDR3 runs to 16 residues. Per germline, CDR1 SNHLY and CDR2 FYNNEI. The CDR3 loop is CASSKRQGLGNQPQHF. CDR3 in DNA: TGTGCCAGCAGCAAAAGACAGGGTTTAGGCAATCAGCCCCAGCATTTT. The full variable domain, its missing parts supplied by reference TRBV2 and TRBJ1-5, is EPEVTQTPSHQVTQMGQEVILRCVPISNHLYFYWYRQILGQKVEFLVSFYNNEISEKSEIFDDQFSVERPDGSNFTLKIRSTKLEDSAMYFCASSKRQGLGNQPQHFGDGTRLSIL.

V is TRBV5-4 and J is TRBJ2-5; unclear D gene. This CDR3 is 14 amino acids long. V was cut by 0 bases and J by 0 bases, with 6 bases left in between. Germline lookup yields CDR1 SGHNT and CDR2 YYREEE (reference sequence). The CDR3 loop reads CASSLELNQETQYF. Here the CDR3 DNA reads TGTGCCAGCAGCTTGGAACTCAACCAAGAGACCCAGTACTTC.

The V and J genes are TRBV5-4 and TRBJ2-5, with 10 nucleotides matching TRBD1. Trimming removed 4 bases from V and 0 bases from J; junction bases left unmatched: 9. This CDR3 is 17 amino acids long. Looked up from germline, CDR1 is SGHNT and CDR2 is YYREEE (reference sequence). The CDR3 nucleotides read TGTGCCAGCAGCCCCCCTCGGGGGACAGGGGACCAAGAGACCCAGTACTTC. This gives the protein CASSPPRGTGDQETQYF.

The V gene is TRBV7-2, the J gene TRBJ2-3, with D possibly matching TRBD1 (6 bases). V lost 5 bases and J lost 4, with 16 bases in between. This CDR3 is built from 15 residues. CDR1 and CDR2 from the germline V gene are SGHTA and FQGNSA. The CDR3 nucleotides are TGTGCCAGCAGCATCGTCCCCAAGGGGGCAGATACGCAGTATTTT. It is translated as CASSIVPKGADTQYF.

The chain couples TRBV28 to TRBJ2-4; D might be TRBD2 (5 bases). V was trimmed by 2 bases and J by 0 bases, leaving 14 bases between them. Germline assignment: CDR1 MDHEN and CDR2 SYDVKM. The CDR3 has 17 residues. CDR3 sequence reads: CASSLAGSFLAKNIQYF. CDR3 coding DNA: TGTGCCAGCAGTTTAGCGGGCAGCTTCCTAGCCAAAAACATTCAGTACTTC.

The genes are TRBV5-4 and TRBJ2-5; TRBD2 matches 7 bases. Germline V CDR1 and CDR2: SGHNT, YYREEE (reference sequence). The CDR3 runs 15 residues. Trimming took 5 bases from V and 3 from J; bases not matched to a gene: 10. The CDR3 region has the DNA TGTGCCAGCAGAGGCGGGAGTGGTCCCAAAGAGACCCAGTACTTC. Protein sequence: CASRGGSGPKETQYF.

V is TRBV3-1 (or the pseudogene TRBV3-2) and J is TRBJ1-5, with TRBD1 as a possible D gene (5 bases). The germline V gene encodes CDR1 LGHDT and CDR2 YNNKEL (reference sequence). The CDR3 consists of 14 residues. Trimming cost V 0 bases and J 5 bases, with 8 bases left between them. The CDR3, as DNA: TGTGCCAGCAGCCAAGATAGGGGTGATCAGCCCCAGCATTTT. It yields the protein CASSQDRGDQPQHF.

This clone was counted once. The chain links TRBV5-1 to TRBJ1-1; 7 nucleotides align to TRBD1. The V segment lost 9 bases and the J segment 1 base; nucleotides outside the gene matches: 6. From germline, CDR1 is SGHRS and CDR2 YFSETQ. The CDR3 covers 13 residues. CDR3 in amino acids: CATQTGQNTEAFF. CDR3 nucleotides: TGCGCCACCCAGACAGGGCAGAACACTGAAGCTTTCTTT.

This clone showed up just once. The rearrangement links TRBV7-9 to TRBJ1-1; D is unclear. The CDR3 has 15 residues. Germline V lookup: CDR1 SEHNR, CDR2 FQNEAQ (reference sequence). Deletions cut 1 base from V and 0 bases from J, with 9 bases between. Here the CDR3 DNA reads TGTGCCAGCAGCTTAGATTTTGTCGTGAACACTGAAGCTTTCTTT. Translation gives CASSLDFVVNTEAFF.

The V gene is TRBV5-5, the J gene TRBJ1-4; tentative D call: TRBD1 (6 bases). Trimming pared 0 bases from V and 8 bases from J, leaving 14 bases between. The CDR3 extends over 15 amino acids. Germline CDR1 and CDR2: SGHKS and YYEKEE (reference sequence). The CDR3 region has the DNA TGTGCCAGCAGCTTGGACGGGGGGCCTTGGGAAAAACTGTTTTTT. It specifies CASSLDGGPWEKLFF.